This T cell receptor (beta chain) was captured by sequencing in a study of CD8+ T cells in alopecia areata. Study at large: Treated individuals took tofacitinib by mouth, 5 to 10 mg twice daily. The study gave tofacitinib for 6 to 18 months, then 6 months off drug.

This CDR3 is 13 amino acids long. Between the trimmed V and J ends, which lost 2 bases and 9 bases, there was a span of 14 bases. Germline assignment: CDR1 SGHNT and CDR2 YYREEE (reference sequence). As part of sample collection, lesional scalp punch biopsies and peripheral blood were taken from alopecia areata patients. Sorting of PBMCs yielded the CD4+ and CD8+ T cells. RNA was isolated and reverse transcribed to cDNA, the sequencing template. Measured with immunoSEQ multiplex PCR; TCRdb has only the in-frame clones, and not every one. The data contain tens of thousands of clones, 55% to 75% of them singletons.

The sequencing here drew on CD8+ T cells sorted from blood, taken at week 0. This receptor was taken from a human donor with alopecia areata. The chain joins TRBV5-4 to TRBJ1-1, with D possibly matching TRBD1 (5 bases). The CDR3 nucleotides are TGTGCCAGCAGCTTCCCGTCCGGGACGCAAGCTTTCTTT. This gives the protein CASSFPSGTQAFF.